This T cell receptor (beta chain) was identified during a study of shared clonotypes between healthy human individuals. Study-level points and caveats: In general, naive subsets displayed greater estimated richness than memory subsets did.

Every immunoSEQ plate was one replicate of a subset's evenly spread DNA. The assay was immunoSEQ multiplex PCR, and TCRdb's table has in-frame clones only and misses some. The sample has roughly 2.2 million clones, approximately 93% seen once. A note on this clone: Its matching antigen is unknown.

Germline V gene data show CDR1 as MGHRA and CDR2 as YSYEKL. J lost 2 bases, V lost 1 base, and 5 bases had no gene match. The CDR3 is 15 amino acids. The rearrangement joins TRBV4-1 to TRBJ2-7, with 7 bases lining up with TRBD1. The receptor was isolated from a man aged 18 to 35 in good health. Some clones in this sample may be carry-over from other donors' samples. Sequencing was carried out using naive CD4+ T cells from PBMCs. As for subset: CD45RA+ positively selected. CDR3: CASSQGWTGPYEQYF. For the CDR3, the DNA is TGCGCCAGCAGCCAAGGATGGACAGGCCCCTACGAGCAGTACTTC.